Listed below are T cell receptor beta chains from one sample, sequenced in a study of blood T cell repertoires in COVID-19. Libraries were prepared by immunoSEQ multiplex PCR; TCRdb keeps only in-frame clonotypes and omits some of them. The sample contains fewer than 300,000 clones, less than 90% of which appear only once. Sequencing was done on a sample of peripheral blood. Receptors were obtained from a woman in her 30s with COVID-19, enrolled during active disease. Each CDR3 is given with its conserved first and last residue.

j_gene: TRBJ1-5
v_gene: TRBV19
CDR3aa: CASNPESSRQPQHF

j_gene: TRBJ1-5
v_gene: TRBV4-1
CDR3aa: CASSQDPDGGQPQHF

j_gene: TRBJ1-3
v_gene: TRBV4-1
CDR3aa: CASSDTTGGNTIYF

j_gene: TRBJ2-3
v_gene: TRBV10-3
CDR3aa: CAIRGDYDTDTQYF

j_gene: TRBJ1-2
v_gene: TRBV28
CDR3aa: CASLRIGQGYGYTF

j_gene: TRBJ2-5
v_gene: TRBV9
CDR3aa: CASSVHSGVAGGGETQYF

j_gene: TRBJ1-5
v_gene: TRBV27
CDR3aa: CASSIDRERPQHF

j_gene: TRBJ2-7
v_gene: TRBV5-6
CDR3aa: CASSLTGQGSYEQYF

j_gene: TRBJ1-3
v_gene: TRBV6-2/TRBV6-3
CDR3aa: CASSFGGADTIYF

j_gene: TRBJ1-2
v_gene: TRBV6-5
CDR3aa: CASSYSPVDSYGYTF

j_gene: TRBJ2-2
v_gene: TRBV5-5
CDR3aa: CASSLGGGFSYGGELFF

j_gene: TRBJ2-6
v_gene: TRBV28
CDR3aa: CASSPRRVANVLTF

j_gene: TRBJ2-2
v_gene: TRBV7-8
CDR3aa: CASSQISTGPNTGELFF

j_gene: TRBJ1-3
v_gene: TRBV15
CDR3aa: CATKGVYGNTIYF

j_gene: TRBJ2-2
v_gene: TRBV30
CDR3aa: CAWSSGTGASGELFF